This T cell receptor beta chain originates from a study of T cell repertoires in cytomegalovirus infection. The wider study: Recently identified HLA-C-restricted and well-studied HLA-B-restricted CMV epitopes were used. Public TCR beta signatures marked donors with CMV infection and the matching HLA.

In TCRdb, the reads were re-called with MiXCR into one record per CDR3 protein. Of 640,000 or so distinct CDR3 sequences listed, around a third were seen once; the top ten hold 18%. Points from the study as a whole: CMV-specific TCR beta clonotypes restricted by HLA-C were the ones dominating the ex vivo response.

V gave up 5 bases and J gave up 5 bases, with 7 bases separating them. There are 11 residues in the CDR3. CDR1 is LNHDA, CDR2 SQIVND, per germline (reference sequence). A few counts support this clonotype. Its antigen is currently unknown. The sequence was collected from a human donor in good health (CMV status not recorded). Some clones in this sample may be carry-over from other donors' samples. This sequence joins TRBV19 and TRBJ2-7; D gene uncertain. Material: cultured PBMCs, obtained from culture after CMV antigen stimulation. CDR3 protein: CASSPGHEQYF. In DNA, the CDR3 is TGTGCCAGTAGTCCGGGTCACGAGCAGTACTTC. Looking up the rest from reference TRBV19 and TRBJ2-7 gives the full variable domain: DGGITQSPKYLFRKEGQNVTLSCEQNLNHDAMYWYRQDPGQGLRLIYYSQIVNDFQKGDIAEGYSVSREKKESFPLTVTSAQKNPTAFYLCASSPGHEQYFGPGTRLTVT.